One sample yielded the 24 T cell receptor beta chains listed below, sequenced in a study of blood T cell repertoires in COVID-19. Data came from immunoSEQ multiplex PCR; TCRdb stores just in-frame clones and leaves some out. The table includes 230,000 or so clones, about 80% detected once. Specimen: PBMCs or T cells enriched from blood (not recorded which). The source is a man aged 45-65 years who had recovered from COVID-19.

The J gene is TRBJ2-7, the V gene TRBV6-5, with 8 bases aligning to TRBD1. With V trimmed by 8 bases and J by 7 bases, 7 bases remained unmatched. The CDR3 spans 12 residues. Germline CDR1 reads MNHEY; CDR2 reads SVGAGI. The CDR3 nucleotides are TGTGCCAGCGTGGACAGGGTGGGGGAGCAGTACTTC. This encodes CASVDRVGEQYF.

The chain joins TRBV27 to TRBJ2-1; no clear D gene. V was clipped by 4 bases and J by 6 bases, with 7 bases between them. This CDR3 spans 12 amino acids. Germline V CDR1 and CDR2: MNHEY, SMNVEV (reference sequence). The CDR3: CASSSRVNEQFF. The CDR3 nucleotides read TGTGCCAGCAGTTCCCGGGTCAATGAGCAGTTCTTC.

The chain recombines TRBV2 with TRBJ1-2; D may be TRBD1 (6 bases). The CDR3 sequence is 13 residues long. The V end lost 6 bases, the J end lost 8 bases, and 16 bases lay between the germline ends. CDR1 SNHLY and CDR2 FYNNEI come from the germline V gene. CDR3 region: CASRIDRSRGYTF. The CDR3 nucleotides read TGTGCCAGCAGGATCGACAGGTCTCGAGGCTACACCTTC. The variable domain in full, completed from reference TRBV2 and TRBJ1-2, reads EPEVTQTPSHQVTQMGQEVILRCVPISNHLYFYWYRQILGQKVEFLVSFYNNEISEKSEIFDDQFSVERPDGSNFTLKIRSTKLEDSAMYFCASRIDRSRGYTFGSGTRLTVV.

The J gene is TRBJ2-7, the V gene TRBV29-1; TRBD1 matches 8 bases. V lost 4 bases to trimming and J lost 6 bases; unmatched junction nucleotides: 14. Looked up from germline, CDR1 is SQVTM and CDR2 is ANQGSEA. This CDR3 comprises 15 residues. The CDR3 is CSVVVSGGFFSEQYF. The DNA of the CDR3 is TGCAGCGTTGTTGTGTCAGGGGGCTTCTTCAGCGAGCAGTACTTC.

The chain uses TRBV5-6 and TRBJ2-7, with TRBD2 matching 12 bases. CDR3 size: 18 residues. The V and J ends lost 7 bases and 2 bases, in that order; junction bases with no gene match: 16. Germline loops: CDR1 SGHDT, CDR2 YYEEEE. This chain's CDR3 is CASHARGTSGRETYEQYF. CDR3 sequence (DNA): TGTGCCAGCCACGCTAGGGGGACTAGCGGGCGGGAAACCTACGAGCAGTACTTC.

The chain employs TRBV29-1 and TRBJ2-3; D unclear. The length of the CDR3 is 12 residues. Germline V lookup: CDR1 SQVTM, CDR2 ANQGSEA. The V end lost 3 bases, the J end lost 1 base, and 5 bases lay between the germline ends. Here the CDR3 DNA reads TGCAGCGTTGACGGAGGCACAGATACGCAGTATTTT. This translates into CSVDGGTDTQYF.

V is TRBV2 and J is TRBJ1-2, with D unclear. Germline V gene lookup returns CDR1 SNHLY and CDR2 FYNNEI. This CDR3 comprises 10 residues. The ends were cut back, 6 bases at V and 13 bases at J, with 12 bases in the middle. The CDR3 here is CASSGPGGTF. CDR3 DNA sequence: TGTGCCAGCAGCGGTCCAGGAGGCACCTTC.

The gene calls are TRBV28 and TRBJ2-2; TRBD2 aligns across 7 bases. Unmatched junction bases numbered 1, after V lost 4 bases and J lost 5 bases. The CDR3 consists of 13 residues. Per the germline V gene, CDR1 is MDHEN and CDR2 is SYDVKM. The CDR3 here is CASSWGGTGELFF. CDR3 bases: TGTGCCAGCAGTTGGGGGGGAACCGGGGAGCTGTTTTTT.

The chain links TRBV7-9 to TRBJ2-5; 7 bases are shared with TRBD1. Trimming removed 5 bases from V and 2 bases from J; junction bases left unmatched: 5. The CDR3 sequence is 14 residues long. Germline CDR1 is SEHNR and CDR2 is FQNEAQ (reference sequence). CDR3 loop: CASSPRDRQETQYF. The CDR3, as DNA: TGTGCCAGCAGCCCCAGGGACAGACAAGAGACCCAGTACTTC.

This chain links TRBV30 with TRBJ1-6, with D uncertain. The CDR3 is made up of 14 amino acids. CDR1 and CDR2 (germline): GTSNPN, SVGIG (reference sequence). The V end lost 2 bases, the J end lost 7 bases, and 12 bases lay between the germline ends. The CDR3 loop is CAWSPPGRNSPLHF. As DNA, the CDR3 is TGTGCCTGGAGTCCTCCCGGGAGGAATTCACCCCTCCACTTT.

The chain employs TRBV4-1 and TRBJ1-1; the D gene is possibly TRBD1 (6 bases). Per germline, CDR1 MGHRA and CDR2 YSYEKL. The germline V and J ends were trimmed by 0 bases and 4 bases, with 18 bases remaining between them. This CDR3 comprises 17 residues. The CDR3 region is CASSQDYRAPVGTEAFF. In DNA, the CDR3 is TGCGCCAGCAGCCAAGACTACAGGGCTCCAGTTGGCACTGAAGCTTTCTTT.

The V and J genes are TRBV20-1 and TRBJ1-5, with D uncertain. In germline, CDR1 is DFQATT, CDR2 SNEGSKA (reference sequence). The V end lost 3 bases, the J end lost 3 bases, and 12 bases lay between the germline ends. The CDR3 extends over 14 amino acids. The CDR3 protein is CSASLGGVNQPQHF. The CDR3 region has the DNA TGCAGTGCTAGTTTGGGCGGGGTCAATCAGCCCCAGCATTTT.

The chain is built from TRBV6-1 and TRBJ1-1; D uncertain. Trimming cost V 2 bases and J 4 bases, with 8 bases left between them. This CDR3 spans 13 amino acids. Per germline, CDR1 MNHNS and CDR2 SASEGT. DNA for the CDR3: TGTGCCAGCAGTGAACCTCTCCCCACTGAAGCTTTCTTT. This gives the protein CASSEPLPTEAFF.

DNA for the CDR3: TGCGCCACCCCCAGGGACACCGGCGCTGGCTACACCTTC. As protein: CATPRDTGAGYTF. The V call is TRBV10-2, the J call TRBJ1-2; D perhaps matches TRBD1 (6 bases). This CDR3 has 13 residues. V was clipped by 10 bases and J by 7 bases, with 19 bases between them. Per the germline V gene, CDR1 is WSHSY and CDR2 is SAAADI.

The chain employs TRBV4-1 and TRBJ1-5; 10 bases are a match to TRBD1. This CDR3 comprises 19 residues. CDR1 is MGHRA and CDR2 is YSYEKL in the germline V gene. J lost 5 bases, V lost 3 bases, and 16 bases had no gene match. The CDR3 loop reads CASSHSGTGANPLDQPQHF. CDR3 DNA sequence: TGCGCCAGCAGCCATTCCGGGACAGGGGCAAATCCCCTGGATCAGCCCCAGCATTTT.

The J gene is TRBJ1-2, the V gene TRBV20-1; D gene ambiguous. The CDR3 contains 11 residues. The germline gives CDR1 DFQATT, CDR2 SNEGSKA (reference sequence). V gave up 5 bases and J gave up 5 bases, with 9 bases separating them. CDR3 region: CSAFLQYGYTF. CDR3 nucleotide sequence: TGCAGTGCTTTTTTACAGTATGGCTACACCTTC.

V and J are TRBV7-8 and TRBJ2-3; 9 bases agree with TRBD2. Per the germline V gene, CDR1 is SGHVS and CDR2 is FQNEAQ. The V segment lost 4 bases and the J segment 9 bases; nucleotides outside the gene matches: 11. The CDR3 sequence is 15 residues long. The CDR3 is CASSSHLSGGTTQYF. For the CDR3, the DNA is TGTGCCAGCAGCTCGCATTTGAGCGGGGGGACCACGCAGTATTTT.

The chain joins TRBV12-3 or TRBV12-4 to TRBJ1-2, with 8 bases matching TRBD1. Germline trimming cut 5 bases from V and 9 bases from J; bases unmatched to any gene: 8. This CDR3 comprises 13 residues. The CDR3 DNA reads as TGTGCCAGCAGTAGGACAGGGAGAGGTAGCTACACCTTC. Its translation is CASSRTGRGSYTF.

J is TRBJ2-5 and V is TRBV6-2 or TRBV6-3; 8 positions match TRBD1. Germline CDR1 MNHEY, CDR2 SVGEGT. After removal of 2 bases from V and 4 bases from J, the junction contained 12 bases not matched to a gene. This CDR3 has 17 residues. In nucleotides, the CDR3 is TGTGCCAGCAGTTACCCCGTCTCGGGGACAGGTGGAGAGACCCAGTACTTC. Translating gives CASSYPVSGTGGETQYF.

To note about this clone: The junction does not match germline at one end; this may be a read error. This chain connects TRBV2 to TRBJ2-7, with 14 bases that match TRBD2. The germline V gene encodes CDR1 SNHLY and CDR2 FYNNEI. The CDR3 contains 15 residues. CDR3 region: CASSGGATSGRGIDF. CDR3 sequence (DNA): TGTGCCAGCAGTGGAGGAGCGACTAGCGGGAGGGGGATTGACTTC.

The rearrangement links TRBV6-2 or TRBV6-3 to TRBJ1-1, with 9 nucleotides matching TRBD1. This CDR3 spans 13 amino acids. Unmatched junction bases numbered 1, after V lost 2 bases and J lost 6 bases. Per the germline V gene, CDR1 is MNHEY and CDR2 is SVGEGT. The CDR3 region has the DNA TGTGCCAGCAGTTACAGGGACAGGGCTGAAGCTTTCTTT. This translates into CASSYRDRAEAFF.

The CDR3 nucleotides are TGTGCCAGCAGCCAAGACAGGGGACTAGCTGAAGCTTTCTTT. Translation gives CASSQDRGLAEAFF. The rearrangement joins TRBV14 to TRBJ1-1; TRBD1 is a possible D gene (6 bases). Germline CDR1 SGHDN, CDR2 FVKESK. Trimming pared 0 bases from V and 6 bases from J, leaving 11 bases between. This CDR3 region has 14 residues.

The chain links TRBV6-5 to TRBJ1-5; TRBD1 matches 11 bases. Germline CDR1 is MNHEY and CDR2 is SVGAGI. There are 14 residues in the CDR3. The V segment lost 9 bases and the J segment 7 bases; nucleotides outside the gene matches: 8. DNA of the CDR3: TGTGCCAGGACCGGACAGGGGGCCCGGCAGCCCCAGCATTTT. Translation: CARTGQGARQPQHF.

This sequence joins TRBV28 and TRBJ1-2; D not resolved. The germline V gene encodes CDR1 MDHEN and CDR2 SYDVKM. The length of the CDR3 is 14 residues. Trimming pared 2 bases from V and 6 bases from J, leaving 13 bases between. CDR3 in amino acids: CASSLNWNTDGYTF. The CDR3 region has the DNA TGTGCCAGCAGTTTAAATTGGAACACAGATGGCTACACCTTC.